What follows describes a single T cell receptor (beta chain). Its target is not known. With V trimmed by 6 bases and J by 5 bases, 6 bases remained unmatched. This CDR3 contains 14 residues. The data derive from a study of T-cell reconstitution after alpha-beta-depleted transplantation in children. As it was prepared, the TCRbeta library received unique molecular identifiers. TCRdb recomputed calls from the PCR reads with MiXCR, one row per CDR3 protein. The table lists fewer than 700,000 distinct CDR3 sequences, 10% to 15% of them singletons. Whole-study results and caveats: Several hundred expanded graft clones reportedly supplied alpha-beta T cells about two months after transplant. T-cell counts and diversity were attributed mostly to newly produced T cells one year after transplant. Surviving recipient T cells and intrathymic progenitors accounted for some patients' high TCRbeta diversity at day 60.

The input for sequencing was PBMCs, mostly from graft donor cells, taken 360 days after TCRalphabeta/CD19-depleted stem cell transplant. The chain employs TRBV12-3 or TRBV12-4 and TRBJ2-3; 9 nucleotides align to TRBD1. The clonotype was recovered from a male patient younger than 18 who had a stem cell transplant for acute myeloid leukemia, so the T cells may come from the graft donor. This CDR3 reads CASRGGQGKDTQYF. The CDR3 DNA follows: TGTGCCAGCAGAGGGGGACAGGGCAAAGATACGCAGTATTTT.